The present T cell receptor beta chain was sequenced within a study of T cells in Graves' hyperthyroidism and ophthalmopathy. Study findings and constraints: Among clonotypes expanded in thyroid above 0.001, most were also found in blood. Ophthalmopathy got predicted by the model a median approximately six months before its onset.

Amplification yielded TCR beta CDR3 regions, with RNA transcripts as the source. A first-round RT-PCR of the TCR CDR3 used the HTBI primer set. A single record per CDR3 protein comes from TCRdb applying MiXCR to the multiplex PCR reads. The sample includes approximately 720,000 distinct CDR3 sequences, 15% to 20% of them seen just once. Per germline, CDR1 SGHRS and CDR2 YFSETQ. The V and J ends lost 4 bases and 0 bases, in that order; junction bases with no gene match: 3. This CDR3 is 15 amino acids long. This clonotype has a count of ten or more. Its antigen remains unknown. The sequence was obtained from a woman in her forties or fifties with Graves' hyperthyroidism that later progressed to Graves' ophthalmopathy. The sample was blood. The J gene is TRBJ2-1, the V gene TRBV5-1; 8 bases are a match to TRBD1. The CDR3 sequence is CASSQGQVSYNEQFF. Here the CDR3 DNA reads TGCGCCAGCAGCCAGGGACAGGTCTCCTACAATGAGCAGTTCTTC.